Below, 14 T cell receptor beta chains from the same sample are listed, as sequenced in a study of cytomegalovirus exposure and HLA in healthy donors (dated by TCRdb to the late 2010s). Preparation of the library involved the immunoSEQ multiplex PCR assay. A mixture of 60 forward primers for TCR Vbeta segments and 13 reverse primers for TCR Jbeta segments was used in the multiplex PCR. TCRdb stores this immuneACCESS table with in-frame sequences only. Part of the clones is absent; in the studies checked, under half of the shortfall reflects unresolved V genes, and no reason is known for the rest. The sample has approximately 140,000 clones on record, approximately 70% of them singletons. The ten most abundant clones make up about 1.2% of the sample. The source material was PBMCs. The receptors were sampled from a woman aged 40 to 50 in good health and CMV-seronegative.

This clone has a handful of counts. The chain joins TRBV7-9 to TRBJ1-2; 9 bases fit TRBD1. The ends lost 6 bases at V and 7 bases at J; junction bases unmatched: 6. Germline V gene data show CDR1 as SEHNR and CDR2 as FQNEAQ (reference sequence). The CDR3 has 13 residues. The CDR3 DNA reads TGTGCCAGCAGTGAGGACAGGGGCGGTGGCTACACCTTC. The encoded protein is CASSEDRGGGYTF.

The CDR3 loop is CASSAYSGGAKNIQYF. As DNA, the CDR3 is TGTGCCAGCAGCGCCTATAGCGGGGGGGCCAAAAACATTCAGTACTTC. The chain is built from TRBV13 and TRBJ2-4; 10 bases are shared with TRBD2. Germline CDR1 PRHDT, CDR2 FYEKMQ (reference sequence). CDR3 length: 16 amino acids. V gave up 5 bases and J gave up 1 base; unmatched junction bases: 5.

The V gene is TRBV6-1, the J gene TRBJ2-7; 8 bases are shared with TRBD2. Germline V gene data show CDR1 as MNHNS and CDR2 as SASEGT. The CDR3 runs to 16 residues. With 4 bases clipped from V and 1 base from J, the junction kept 9 bases outside the gene matches. In nucleotides, the CDR3 is TGTGCCAGCAGTGGGGATAGCGGGGCCGGATCCTACGAGCAGTACTTC. Its protein is CASSGDSGAGSYEQYF.

V is TRBV2 and J is TRBJ2-1; 7 bases are shared with TRBD2. The V gene's germline CDR1 is SNHLY and CDR2 FYNNEI. CDR3 size: 16 residues. V shed 7 bases and J 0 bases; nucleotides not matched to a gene: 9. CDR3 protein: CASTMTSLSSYNEQFF. The CDR3, as DNA: TGTGCCAGCACTATGACTAGCCTAAGCTCCTACAATGAGCAGTTCTTC. Based on the CDR3 plus reference TRBV2 and TRBJ2-1, the full variable domain is EPEVTQTPSHQVTQMGQEVILRCVPISNHLYFYWYRQILGQKVEFLVSFYNNEISEKSEIFDDQFSVERPDGSNFTLKIRSTKLEDSAMYFCASTMTSLSSYNEQFFGPGTRLTVL.

The chain employs TRBV5-1 and TRBJ2-5, with 11 bases identical to TRBD2. The V gene end was trimmed by 4 bases and the J gene end by 4 bases; junction bases not matched to a gene: 6. This CDR3 contains 15 residues. CDR1 is SGHRS, CDR2 YFSETQ, per germline. The CDR3 sequence: CASSPEGTSGETQYF. The DNA for the CDR3 is TGCGCCAGCAGCCCCGAGGGGACTAGCGGAGAGACCCAGTACTTC.

The gene calls are TRBV27 and TRBJ2-5; D remains ambiguous. The germline V and J ends were trimmed by 0 bases and 4 bases, with 15 bases remaining between them. CDR3 size: 16 residues. Germline CDR1 MNHEY, CDR2 SMNVEV (reference sequence). The CDR3 loop reads CASSLSWSGLGETQYF. In DNA, the CDR3 is TGTGCCAGCAGTTTATCGTGGAGTGGCCTCGGAGAGACCCAGTACTTC.

This clone has a handful of counts. V usage is TRBV5-6 and J usage is TRBJ2-2; the D is unclear. V shed 2 bases and J shed 4 bases, with 9 bases lying between them. The CDR3 spans 14 residues. The germline V gene encodes CDR1 SGHDT and CDR2 YYEEEE. CDR3 in DNA: TGTGCCAGCAGCTTCGTCCCGAGCACCGGGGAGCTGTTTTTT. This sequence encodes CASSFVPSTGELFF.

The V and J genes are TRBV13 and TRBJ2-7, with D maybe TRBD1 (7 bases). This CDR3 contains 12 residues. V shed 0 bases and J shed 9 bases, with 9 bases lying between them. The germline gives CDR1 PRHDT, CDR2 FYEKMQ (reference sequence). This CDR3 reads CASSLGRDRQYV. CDR3 sequence (DNA): TGTGCCAGCAGCTTAGGGCGGGACAGGCAGTACGTC.

The chain links TRBV5-1 to TRBJ2-1; 7 nucleotides align to TRBD1. From germline, CDR1 is SGHRS and CDR2 YFSETQ. The length of the CDR3 is 16 residues. The trim removed 4 bases at V and 3 bases at J, leaving 10 bases unmatched. The CDR3, as DNA: TGCGCCAGCAGCCGCAGCGACGGGACAGTCTACAATGAGCAGTTCTTC. Translated, it gives CASSRSDGTVYNEQFF.

As regards this clone: Mismatch with germline at one junction end may stem from a read error. The chain recombines TRBV7-7 with TRBJ2-3, with D possibly TRBD2 on 5 matching bases. Germline V lookup: CDR1 SSHAT, CDR2 FNYEAQ (reference sequence). The CDR3 extends over 16 amino acids. The CDR3 loop reads CASSVRKGREQGTQYF. As DNA, the CDR3 is TGTGCTAGCAGCGTCCGGAAAGGTCGGGAACAAGGTACGCAGTATTTT.

The V gene is TRBV5-5, the J gene TRBJ2-6; a weak D match, TRBD1 (6 bases). The germline V gene encodes CDR1 SGHKS and CDR2 YYEKEE (reference sequence). The CDR3 spans 19 residues. Deletions cut 6 bases from V and 0 bases from J, with 22 bases between. CDR3 in DNA: TGTGCCAGCAACCCGCCAGCCGGGACACCCATCTCTGGGGCCAACGTCCTGACTTTC. Translating gives CASNPPAGTPISGANVLTF.

The chain links TRBV27 to TRBJ1-6; 7 bases agree with TRBD1. V lost 2 bases, J lost 9 bases, and 4 bases stayed unmatched. The CDR3 runs 14 residues. Germline V gives CDR1 MNHEY, CDR2 SMNVEV (reference sequence). The CDR3 loop reads CASSLGPGGSPLHF. CDR3 nucleotides: TGTGCCAGCAGTTTAGGGCCAGGGGGTTCACCCCTCCACTTT.

The V gene is TRBV15, the J gene TRBJ2-7; no reliable D call. Trimming took 4 bases from V and 2 from J, leaving 12 bases between them. This CDR3 region has 14 residues. Germline V gives CDR1 LNHNV, CDR2 YYDKDF (reference sequence). In nucleotides, the CDR3 is TGTGCCACCAGCACAGGATTTCCTACCTACGAGCAGTACTTC. As protein: CATSTGFPTYEQYF.

This clone was observed once. Written as DNA, the CDR3 is TGCGCCAGCAGTGAGTGGGGGCGCGGGGCTTTCTTT. Protein sequence: CASSEWGRGAFF. The V call is TRBV10-1, the J call TRBJ1-1; D is possibly TRBD1 (6 bases). The CDR3 totals 12 residues. V dropped 1 base and J dropped 11 bases, with 11 bases sitting between them. Germline V gene data show CDR1 as WNHNN and CDR2 as SYGVQD (reference sequence).